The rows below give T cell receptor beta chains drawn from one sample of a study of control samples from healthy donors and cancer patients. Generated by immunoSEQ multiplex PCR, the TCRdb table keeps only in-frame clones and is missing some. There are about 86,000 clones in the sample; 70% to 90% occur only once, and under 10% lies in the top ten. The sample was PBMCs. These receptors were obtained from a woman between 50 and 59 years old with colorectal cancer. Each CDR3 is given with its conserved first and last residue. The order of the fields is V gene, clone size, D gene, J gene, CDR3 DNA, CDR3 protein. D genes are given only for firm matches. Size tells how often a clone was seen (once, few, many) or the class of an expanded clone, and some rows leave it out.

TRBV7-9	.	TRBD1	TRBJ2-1	TGTGCCAGCAGCCCCGGGACAGGGGGACGTACGGATGAGCAGTTCTTC	CASSPGTGGRTDEQFF
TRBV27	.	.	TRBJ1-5	TGTGCCAGCAGTTTAAACAGGGACAATCAGCCCCAGCATTTT	CASSLNRDNQPQHF
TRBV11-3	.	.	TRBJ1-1	TGTGCCAGCAGCCGTACAGCGAACACTGAAGCTTTCTTT	CASSRTANTEAFF
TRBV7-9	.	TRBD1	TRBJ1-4	TGTGCCAGCAGCCGACAGGGGTGGAATGAAAAACTGTTTTTT	CASSRQGWNEKLFF
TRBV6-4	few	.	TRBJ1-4	TGTGCCAGCAGCTGCCGGGACAAGGAGGGTGCTAGGGAAAAACTGTTTTTT	CASSCRDKEGAREKLFF
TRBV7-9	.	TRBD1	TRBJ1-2	TGTGCCAGCAGCCCACAGGGGGGCTATGGCTACACCTTC	CASSPQGGYGYTF
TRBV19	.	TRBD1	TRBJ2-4	TGTGCCAGTGGGACAGGGTTAGCCAAAAACATTCAGTACTTC	CASGTGLAKNIQYF
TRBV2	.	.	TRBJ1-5	TGTGCCAGCAGAGGGGACGGGAGCAATCAGCCCCAGCATTTT	CASRGDGSNQPQHF
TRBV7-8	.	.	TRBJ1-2	TGTGCCAGCAGCTTAGGCAGTTCCATTAACTATGGCTACACCTTC	CASSLGSSINYGYTF
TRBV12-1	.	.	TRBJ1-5	.	CSSSVGQGNYSNQPQHF
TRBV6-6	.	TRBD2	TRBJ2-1	TGTGCCAGCAGTCCCCCTCTGGGACTAGCGGGGAAGAATGAGCAGTTCTTC	CASSPPLGLAGKNEQFF
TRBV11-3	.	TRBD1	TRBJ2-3	TGTGCCAGCAGCTTGGGACAGCGCACAGATACGCAGTATTTT	CASSLGQRTDTQYF
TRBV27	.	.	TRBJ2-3	TGTGCCAGCAGTTTAAGGGGGTCCCGGGCAGATACGCAGTATTTT	CASSLRGSRADTQYF
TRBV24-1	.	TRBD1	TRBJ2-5	TGTGCCACCGCAGGAAAGACAGGGGGTGAGACCCAGTACTTC	CATAGKTGGETQYF
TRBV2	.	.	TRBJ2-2	TGTGCCAGCGCGCGGGACATCTTCACCGGGGAGCTGTTTTTT	CASARDIFTGELFF
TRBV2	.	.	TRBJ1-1	TGTGCCAGCAGGGCGGACAGGAACACTGAAGCTTTCTTT	CASRADRNTEAFF
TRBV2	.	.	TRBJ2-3	TGTGCCAGCAGTGAAGGGCCACTCACGCAGTATTTT	CASSEGPLTQYF
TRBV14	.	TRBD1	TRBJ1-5	TGTGCCAGCAGCGCCGCCGGGACAGGCAATCAGCCCCAGCATTTT	CASSAAGTGNQPQHF
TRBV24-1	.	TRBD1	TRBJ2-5	TGTGCCACCTCGGGGACAGGGAGGGGAGAGACCCAGTACTTC	CATSGTGRGETQYF
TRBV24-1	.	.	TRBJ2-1	TGTGCCACCAGTTCAGGGGTTAGGTCCTACAATGAGCAGTTCTTC	CATSSGVRSYNEQFF
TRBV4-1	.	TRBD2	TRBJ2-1	TGCGCCAGCAGCCAGGTCCCTAGCGGGGGGCCGTTGAGTGAGCAGTTCTTC	CASSQVPSGGPLSEQFF
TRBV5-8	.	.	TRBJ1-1	TGTGCCAGCAGCTTGGGGGCGGGGAACACTGAAGCTTTCTTT	CASSLGAGNTEAFF
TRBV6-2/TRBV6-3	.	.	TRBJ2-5	TGTGCCAGCAGTTACCTCTTAGGGGAAGAGACCCAGTACTTC	CASSYLLGEETQYF
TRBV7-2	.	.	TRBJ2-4	TGTGCCAGCAGCCTAATAAACATTCAGTACTTC	CASSLINIQYF
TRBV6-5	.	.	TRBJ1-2	TGTGCCAGCAGTTACTCAGGAGGGCGTTACGGCTACACCTTC	CASSYSGGRYGYTF
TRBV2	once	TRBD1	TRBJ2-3	TGTGCCAGCAGGAGACAGGGAATGAGGGCAGATACGCAGTATTTT	CASRRQGMRADTQYF
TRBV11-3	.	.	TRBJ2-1	TGTGCCAGCAGCCCCGGACGGTACAATGAGCAGTTCTTC	CASSPGRYNEQFF
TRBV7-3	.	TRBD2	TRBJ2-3	TGTGCCAGCAGCTTAACGGAAACTAGCGGGGGGCAAGCAGATACGCAGTATTTT	CASSLTETSGGQADTQYF
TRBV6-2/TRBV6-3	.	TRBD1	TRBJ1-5	TGTGCCAGCAGTTTGGGACAGGGAAAGCAGCCCCAGCATTTT	CASSLGQGKQPQHF
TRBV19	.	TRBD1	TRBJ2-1	TGTGCCAGTAGTTCCCGACAGGGGGCGCGCAATGAGCAGTTCTTC	CASSSRQGARNEQFF
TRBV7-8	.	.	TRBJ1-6	TGTGCCAGCAGCTCCGCTTCTAGCTCCTATAATTCACCCCTCCACTTT	CASSSASSSYNSPLHF
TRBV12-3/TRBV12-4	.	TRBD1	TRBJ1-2	TGTGCCAGCAGTTTATGGGACAGGGCCGGCTACACCTTC	CASSLWDRAGYTF
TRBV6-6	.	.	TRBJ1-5	TGTGCCAGCAGTTACAGGGGGAGCAATCAGCCCCAGCATTTT	CASSYRGSNQPQHF
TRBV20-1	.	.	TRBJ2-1	TGCAGTGCGACCAGTGAGGTCTTGCAGTTCTTC	CSATSEVLQFF
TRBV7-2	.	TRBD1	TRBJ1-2	TGTGCCAGCAGCTTGGCCGGGACAGGGAGTGGCTACACCTTC	CASSLAGTGSGYTF
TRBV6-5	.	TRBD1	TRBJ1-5	TGTGCCAGCAGATTGACAGGGACTAGCAATCAGCCCCAGCATTTT	CASRLTGTSNQPQHF